This T cell receptor (beta chain) was recovered during a study of cytomegalovirus exposure and HLA in healthy donors (dated by TCRdb to 2017 to 2019). Describing the broader study: In an earlier analysis of some 610 of the donors, 276 Gb of sequence data and 95 million to 130 million unique TCR beta sequences from 150 million to 200 million T cells were reported. Approximately 310 gigabases of sequencing data and 70 million to 100 million unique TCR sequences were included in an early release covering 550 to 800 HLA-typed donors. Of the roughly 410 genotyped donors, 80% to 90% were placed in the genetic ancestry cluster associated with self-reported Caucasian donors. The study was designed to test whether signatures of past pathogen exposure could be identified by cataloging public T cell receptors. The study used immunosequencing to profile the T cell repertoires of some 600 subjects and linked those repertoires to cytomegalovirus serostatus. Besides the first cohort of roughly 640 subjects, a separate validation cohort made up of 95 to 150 different subjects was used. The study combined high-throughput TCR immunosequencing, statistical association of individual TCRs with disease status, and machine learning to predict cytomegalovirus infection status. A later analysis re-examined previously published TCR beta repertoires from around 670 donors and added high-resolution HLA genotyping to investigate patterns of TCR occurrence. The later analysis used no new phenotypic data to find candidate immune exposures, relying instead on TCR beta sequences and their occurrence across donors. An earlier analysis of 587 of the donors applied high-throughput TCR beta sequencing to assess whether each TCR beta V gene segment acted as functional or pseudogenic. Donor age, sex, ethnicity and CMV serostatus were collected together with the repertoire data. Genome-wide SNP genotypes for about 55% of the 666 donors were used in a later genetic analysis, which treated that subset as a discovery cohort. Every repertoire in the discovery cohort had been generated on one and the same sequencing platform. HLA typing included class I and class II loci at four-digit resolution. The number of typed donors differed by locus: roughly 620-630 for A, B, C, DRB1 and DQB1; approximately 540 for DQA1; some 590 for DPA1; and roughly 450 for DPB1. A handful of DR-DQ haplotypes were handled as single units for association and clustering because linkage in the cohort was strong. Across some 400 genotyped donors of the cohort, an average of approximately 200,000 unique TCR beta nucleotide sequences per donor were sequenced, and roughly a sixth of those sequences were non-productive. General findings and caveats noted by the study authors: Because counts were too low, some 17 rarely observed V segments, including chromosome 9 orphons, were left out of the earlier analysis of a few hundred of the donors. In a later genetic analysis, fewer N-insertions in productive TCRs were reported among donors in an Asian-associated ancestry cluster than the approximately 670-donor mean. Correlated functional status among segregating V segments might reflect linkage disequilibrium, but an unknown experimental factor could not be ruled out. A further reported finding was that TCR beta sequences accurately predicted the HLA-A and HLA-B alleles for most subjects in the first cohort. Sequencing depth was assumed to be roughly uniform across donors in the presence/absence analyses, though that assumption may not hold. Some IMGT-functional V segments, including TRBV6-2 and TRBV6-3, could not be distinguished by the 87-base-pair reads and were therefore excluded. In both the original and validation cohorts, the classifier was reported to diagnose cytomegalovirus status with high specificity and sensitivity. A few of the identified cytomegalovirus-associated TCR beta chains were confirmed in vitro to be specific for cytomegalovirus antigens. At a false discovery rate of 0.05, a later analysis linked approximately 18,000 TCR beta sequences to specific HLA alleles. A later genetic analysis associated a missense DCLRE1C variant with V-gene and J-gene trimming of TCR beta chains, and an independent cohort replicated the association. The sequencing pipeline was judged likely to have produced a cluster of highly shared sequence variants as a technical artifact. While some public TCRs were present in many individuals, most TCR sequences turned up only very rarely across donors. When HLA alleles, especially DR and DQ, strongly co-occurred, TCR associations were difficult to assign to individual alleles. CMV serostatus was the only immune exposure information available for the cohort. Because HLA typing was missing for some donors at each locus, association tests included only the typed subset. In a later analysis, most CMV-associated TCR beta chains were found to appear HLA-restricted, with HLA associations seemingly driven largely by CMV exposure. In an earlier analysis of some 540 of the donors, most TCR beta V segments appeared in productive rearrangements about 87% or about 30% of the time, broadly matching IMGT annotations. In a later analysis, the rate of TCR association differed among HLA loci, with DRB1 alleles having the most associated TCRs and HLA-C alleles having the fewest. It was suggested by the authors that the approach could potentially be generalized to other disease states and immunological phenotypes. According to a later analysis, parvovirus B19, influenza, CMV and Epstein-Barr virus appeared linked to several top co-occurrence clusters. Only TCR beta chains were sequenced in this cohort, and the absence of alpha or paired-chain data limited detectable features. The study gave a list of 150 to 200 TCR beta chains associated with cytomegalovirus. A later analysis found that HLA-associated TCR beta chains were more clonally expanded and had lower generation probabilities than equally common non-associated chains.

The cysteine opens and the phenylalanine closes a CDR3 of 18 amino acids. Only the CDR3 region is kept as DNA, spanning 54 bases read in frame from base 1. CDR1 and CDR2, per the germline V gene, are SGHRS and YFSETQ. Ends trimmed: V by 3 bases, J by 4 bases; bases unmatched to a gene: 18. About this clone itself: Its antigen remains unidentified. It has no much larger one-base neighbor in the sample; base qualities were not kept.

Library preparation was by the immunoSEQ multiplex PCR assay. A mixture of 60 forward primers for TCR Vbeta segments and 13 reverse primers for TCR Jbeta segments was used in the multiplex PCR. Amplification of the CDR3 region of rearranged TCR beta genes was performed with a multiplex PCR assay on genomic DNA. The amplified TCR beta libraries were sequenced on the Illumina HiSeq System as 87-base-pair reads. The source study handled its data this way. Across the 600 to 700 repertoires, a later analysis counted tens of millions of unique TCR beta chains, around 11 million of which were shared by at least two donors. A nearest-neighbor algorithm error-corrected the raw reads and collapsed the reads into unique sequences, merging closely related sequences to remove PCR and sequencing errors. Alignment of CDR3 sequences to IMGT reference sequences was used to assign V, D and J gene segments. For a sequence to be retained, at least a six-nucleotide match to both a V gene segment and a J gene segment was required. A rearrangement counted as productive if the CDR3 had no stop codons and remained in frame with V and J, and every other rearrangement counted as non-productive. Following IMGT convention, CDR3 was defined as the stretch from the second conserved V-encoded cysteine up to the conserved J-encoded phenylalanine. The earlier analysis of about 570 of the donors excluded any sequence lacking an unambiguous match to a single V gene segment. An earlier analysis of 587 of the donors called V segments functional above 56.7% productive rearrangements and segregating when the between-donor standard deviation exceeded 5%. A statistical classification framework was built to diagnose cytomegalovirus status from the catalog of TCR beta chain sequences. A later analysis assigned V and J genes by comparing TCR nucleotide sequences with IMGT/GENE-DB human TR gene sequences. A later analysis assigned CDR3 sequences and most-parsimonious VDJ recombination scenarios with the TCRdist pipeline. In a later analysis, every TCR beta chain was defined by the combination of its CDR3 amino acid sequence and its V-gene family, and reads without a unique V-gene family were dropped. As a way to deal with suspected cross-contamination and a sequencing artifact, a later analysis dropped under 600 nucleotide sequences that were highly shared and had low generation probability. In a later analysis, a clonal expansion index was calculated for each public chain from normalized within-repertoire ranks of inferred template counts. A later analysis computed generation probabilities with a VDJ recombination model fitted to out-of-frame rearrangements, and checked the results against IGoR. In a later analysis, hypergeometric tests were used to score TCR-TCR, TCR-HLA and TCR-CMV co-occurrence, with a repertoire-size bias correction applied to TCR pairs. False discovery rates were estimated in a later analysis by permuting HLA or CMV assignments 20 times. In a later analysis, co-occurring TCRs were grouped using DBSCAN, with TCRdist sequence similarity added in when clustering inside HLA-allele-positive subsets. Repertoires with fewer than 30,000 or more than 120,000 public chains were left out of co-occurrence clustering, as were about five repertoires with anomalous nucleotide sharing. In its TCRdb copy, this immuneACCESS table keeps in-frame sequences only and misses some clones. Where compared with another copy, unresolved V genes explain less than half of these, and the others have no known cause. D and trimming were read from the DNA, whereas the V and J calls and clone size are those reported in that table. Here the sample has 150,000 to 200,000 clones; about 65% occur a single time. The ten largest clones capture approximately 1.5% of the sample.

The cohort comprised 666 healthy bone marrow donors. All cohort members were sampled while nominally healthy, although unrecorded immune exposures were likely present. The donor was CMV seronegative and was included in the group of under 450 seronegative cohort members. A peripheral blood sample was collected from each donor, and TCR beta sequencing was performed on peripheral blood mononuclear cells. Genomic DNA extraction from the blood cell samples was performed with the Qiagen DNeasy Blood Extraction Kit. This TCR was sampled from a girl aged 5-17 years in good health and CMV-seronegative. The chain uses TRBV5-1 and TRBJ1-2; TRBD1 matches 7 bases in the middle. Sequencing was carried out using PBMCs. CDR3 reads: CASSSVGSTGFGSYGYTF. The DNA sequence is given as TGCGCCAGCAGCTCGGTGGGCTCGACAGGGTTCGGATCCTATGGCTACACCTTC. The full variable domain, with segments outside the CDR3 supplied by the reference TRBV5-1 and TRBJ1-2 proteins, appears as KAGVTQTPRYLIKTRGQQVTLSCSPISGHRSVSWYQQTPGQGLQFLFEYFSETQRNKGNFPGRFSGRQFSNSRSEMNVSTLELGDSALYLCASSSVGSTGFGSYGYTFGSGTRLTVV.